The present T cell receptor (beta chain) was sequenced within a study of T-cell reconstitution after alpha-beta-depleted transplantation in children. This clonotype was picked up many times. For TCRbeta, the library was prepared with unique molecular identifiers. Each CDR3 protein is one row after TCRdb ran MiXCR on the PCR reads. The sample carries hundreds of thousands of distinct CDR3 sequences, 16% recorded once. This CDR3 is 15 amino acids long. CDR1 and CDR2 (germline): SGHKS, YYEKEE (reference sequence). V dropped 4 bases and J dropped 2 bases, with 14 bases sitting between them. Specimen: PBMCs from the stem cell graft donor, collected from the stem cell graft. This clonotype originated in a human donor who donated a stem cell graft to a child with acute myeloid leukemia. The chain links TRBV5-5 to TRBJ2-3; D call uncertain. CDR3: CASSLRRPYTDTQYF. The CDR3 DNA reads as TGTGCCAGCAGCCTGCGACGGCCCTACACAGATACGCAGTATTTT. Together with reference TRBV5-5 and TRBJ2-3, the CDR3 gives the full variable domain: DAGVTQSPTHLIKTRGQQVTLRCSPISGHKSVSWYQQVLGQGPQFIFQYYEKEERGRGNFPDRFSARQFPNYSSELNVNALLLGDSALYLCASSLRRPYTDTQYFGPGTRLTVL.